Listed below are T cell receptor beta chains from one sample, sequenced in a study of metastatic and nonmetastatic thyroid tumors. TCRdb reprocessed the PCR reads via MiXCR. The table shows tens of thousands of clones, with around 27% occurring only once. The sequenced sample was blood. The receptors derive from a male donor with papillary thyroid cancer or a benign thyroid nodule (not recorded which). Some clones in this sample may be carry-over from other donors' samples. Each CDR3 is given with its conserved first and last residue. The D gene is left open where the match is weak. Size values are once, few and many counts, or a class for expanded clones, and some rows have none.

-	TRBV7-6	TRBJ2-7	-	TGTGCCAGCAGCTTAGGCCTACAGGACTACGAGCAGTACTTC	CASSLGLQDYEQYF
-	TRBV2	TRBJ2-7	-	TGTGCCAGCAGTGAAGGGGTGGAGCAGTACTTC	CASSEGVEQYF
-	TRBV5-1	TRBJ2-3	-	TGCGCCAGCAGCTTGGAGACGCCAACAGATACGCAGTATTTT	CASSLETPTDTQYF
-	TRBV20-1	TRBJ2-2	-	TGCAGTGCTAGAGATCAGAGCGGGGAGCTGTTTTTT	CSARDQSGELFF
-	TRBV6-1	TRBJ1-2	few	TGTGCCAGCGGCAGCTACTATGGCTACACCTTC	CASGSYYGYTF
TRBD1	TRBV20-1	TRBJ1-2	many	TGCAGTGCTAGAGGTTTAGGGGGCGAAAAACACGCCTTC	CSARGLGGEKHAF
TRBD2	TRBV6-5	TRBJ2-1	many	TGTGCCAGCAGCCCTCTGGGGAGCGGGAGGGCCTCCTACAATGAGCAGTTCTTC	CASSPLGSGRASYNEQFF
-	TRBV20-1	TRBJ1-5	-	TGCAGTGCACCCCTTGGGGGGGAGGCTCAGCCCCAGCATTTT	CSAPLGGEAQPQHF
-	TRBV20-1	TRBJ2-7	-	TGCAGTGCTAGAGGTTCGGCACAGACCTACGAGCAGTACTTC	CSARGSAQTYEQYF
TRBD2	TRBV20-1	TRBJ2-3	-	TGCAGTGCTATCCCGGGCAAGGGGCGACTATCGGGAGGGAGCACAGATACGCAGTATTTT	CSAIPGKGRLSGGSTDTQYF
-	TRBV20-1	TRBJ1-3	-	TGCAGTGCTAGTCTAAACTCTGGAAACACCATATATTTT	CSASLNSGNTIYF
TRBD2	TRBV11-2	TRBJ2-2	-	TGTGCCAGCAGCTTAACTAGCGGGGGGGCCGGAACCGGGGAGCTGTTTTTT	CASSLTSGGAGTGELFF
TRBD1	TRBV6-1	TRBJ2-7	-	TGTGCCAGCAGTCGCTTGGGACAGGGGTACGAGCAGTACTTC	CASSRLGQGYEQYF
-	TRBV3-1	TRBJ1-2	many	TGTGCCAGCAGCCCCGGGGAAGAGGCTGGCTACACCTTC	CASSPGEEAGYTF
-	TRBV27	TRBJ2-3	few	TGTGCCAGCAGTTTGGGGGATACGCAGTATTTT	CASSLGDTQYF
-	TRBV7-2	TRBJ2-5	many	TGTGCCAGCAGCCCGACGGACTGGGGGACCCAGTACTTC	CASSPTDWGTQYF
-	TRBV7-9	TRBJ2-7	once	TGTGCCAGCAGCCCTAAGCCGGCGTACGAGCAGTACTTC	CASSPKPAYEQYF
-	TRBV18	TRBJ1-1	many	TGTGCCAGCTCACCACCAAGAGGCTTCACTGAAGCTTTCTTT	CASSPPRGFTEAFF
-	TRBV6-1	TRBJ1-6	medium-sized	TGTGCCATACAGGACGGGTTTAGTTCACCCCTCCACTTT	CAIQDGFSSPLHF
TRBD2	TRBV20-1	TRBJ2-7	-	TGCAGTGCTCCCGGGACTATCCGAGCTTTGGACGAGCAGTACTTC	CSAPGTIRALDEQYF
-	TRBV6-1	TRBJ2-7	-	TGTGCCAGCAGTGAACTAGCGAACTACGAGCAGTACTTC	CASSELANYEQYF
TRBD2	TRBV3-1	TRBJ2-7	-	TGTGCCAGCAGCCAAGGAGCGGGGGCCTACGAGCAGTACTTC	CASSQGAGAYEQYF
TRBD2	TRBV12-3/TRBV12-4	TRBJ2-2	-	TGTGCCAGCAGTTCCCTGCGGGGGGGAAGATCCGGGGAGCTGTTTTTT	CASSSLRGGRSGELFF
-	TRBV3-1	TRBJ1-3	many	TGTGCCAGCAGCCAAGAGTATAAGGCATCCACGTCTGGAAACACCATATATTTT	CASSQEYKASTSGNTIYF
-	TRBV25-1	TRBJ2-1	-	TGTGCCAGCATGACTAGAGGGAATGAGCAGTTCTTC	CASMTRGNEQFF
-	TRBV19	TRBJ1-2	-	TGTGCCAGTAGTGGCGGGGTGTATGGCTACACCTTC	CASSGGVYGYTF
-	TRBV9	TRBJ2-2	-	TGTGCCAGCAGCCCGAGGGGTGATAACACCGGGGAGCTGTTTTTT	CASSPRGDNTGELFF
-	TRBV6-1	TRBJ1-6	few	TGTGCCAGCAGTGGAAGTTCCTATAATTCACCCCTCCACTTT	CASSGSSYNSPLHF
-	TRBV28	TRBJ2-2	-	TGTGCCAGCAGTTTAGAGTACGGGGAGCTGTTTTTT	CASSLEYGELFF
-	TRBV6-1	TRBJ2-2	-	TGTGCCAGCAGCCTCGGAAAAAAAACCGGGGAGCTGTTTTTT	CASSLGKKTGELFF
-	TRBV6-1	TRBJ2-7	-	TGTGCCAGCAGTCGACAGGCCTACGAGCAGTACTTC	CASSRQAYEQYF
TRBD1	TRBV20-1	TRBJ1-5	-	TGCAGTGTAACAGGGGGTGAAGCTCAGCCCCAGCATTTT	CSVTGGEAQPQHF
TRBD1	TRBV20-1	TRBJ2-7	-	TGCAGTGCTCCACAGGGGGCAGGCGAGCAGTACTTC	CSAPQGAGEQYF
-	TRBV12-3/TRBV12-4	TRBJ1-2	medium-sized	TGTGCCAGCACCTTTGGGGCGGGTGGCTACACCTTC	CASTFGAGGYTF
-	TRBV29-1	TRBJ2-2	few	TGCAGCGTTGAGGACGGGGAGCTGTTTTTT	CSVEDGELFF
-	TRBV5-1	TRBJ2-7	once	TGCGCCAGCTTCCCTCTAACGGGAACCTACGAGCAGTACTTC	CASFPLTGTYEQYF
-	TRBV4-2	TRBJ2-1	many	TGTGCCAGCAGCCAAGATCATGGCGACCCCTACAATGAGCAGTTCTTC	CASSQDHGDPYNEQFF
-	TRBV6-1	TRBJ2-7	-	TGTGCCAGCAGTGAATCGAAGTACGAGCAGTACTTC	CASSESKYEQYF
-	TRBV20-1	TRBJ1-1	once	TGCAGTGCTAGGGACAATTCTGAAGCTTTCTTT	CSARDNSEAFF
-	TRBV2	TRBJ1-1	-	TGTGCCAGCAGCATACAGATTAGAGACACTGAAGCTTTCTTT	CASSIQIRDTEAFF
TRBD1	TRBV7-7	TRBJ2-2	-	TGTGCTAGCAGCTTAGAGGCAGGGGGCGGGGAGCTGTTTTTT	CASSLEAGGGELFF
-	TRBV29-1	TRBJ2-2	many	TGCAGCGTTGAATCTGGCCAGTTCGCCGGGGAGCTGTTTTTT	CSVESGQFAGELFF